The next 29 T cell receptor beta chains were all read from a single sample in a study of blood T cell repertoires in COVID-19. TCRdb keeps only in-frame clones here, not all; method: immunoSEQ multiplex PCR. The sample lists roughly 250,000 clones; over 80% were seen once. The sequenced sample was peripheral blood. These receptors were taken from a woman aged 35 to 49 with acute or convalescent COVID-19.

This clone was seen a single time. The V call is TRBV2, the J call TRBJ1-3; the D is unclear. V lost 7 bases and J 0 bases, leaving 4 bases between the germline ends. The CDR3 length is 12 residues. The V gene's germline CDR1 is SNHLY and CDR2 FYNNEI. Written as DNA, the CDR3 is TGTGCCAGCACTAGCTCTGGAAACACCATATATTTT. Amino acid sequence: CASTSSGNTIYF.

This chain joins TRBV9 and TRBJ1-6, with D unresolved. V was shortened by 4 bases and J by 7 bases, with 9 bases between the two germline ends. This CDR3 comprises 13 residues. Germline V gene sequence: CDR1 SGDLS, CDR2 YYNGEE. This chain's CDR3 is CASSFLPNSPLHF. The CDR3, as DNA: TGTGCCAGCAGCTTCCTCCCGAATTCACCCCTCCACTTT.

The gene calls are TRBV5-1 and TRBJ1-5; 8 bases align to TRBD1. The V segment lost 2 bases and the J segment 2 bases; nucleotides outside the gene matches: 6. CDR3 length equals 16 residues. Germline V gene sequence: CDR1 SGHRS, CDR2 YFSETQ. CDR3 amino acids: CASSFGQGGRNQPQHF. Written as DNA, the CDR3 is TGCGCCAGCAGCTTTGGACAGGGAGGTCGCAATCAGCCCCAGCATTTT.

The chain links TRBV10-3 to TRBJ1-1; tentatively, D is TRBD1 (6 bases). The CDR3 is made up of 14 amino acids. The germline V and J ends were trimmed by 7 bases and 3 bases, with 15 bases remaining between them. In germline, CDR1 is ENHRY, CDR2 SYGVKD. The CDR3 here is CAITSGELYTEAFF. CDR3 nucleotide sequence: TGTGCCATCACGTCAGGGGAACTCTACACTGAAGCTTTCTTT.

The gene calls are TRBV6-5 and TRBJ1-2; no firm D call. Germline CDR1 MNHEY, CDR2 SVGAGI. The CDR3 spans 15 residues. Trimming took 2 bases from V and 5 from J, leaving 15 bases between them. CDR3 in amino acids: CASSYKGPSGYGYTF. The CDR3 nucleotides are TGTGCCAGCAGTTACAAAGGGCCCTCGGGGTATGGCTACACCTTC.

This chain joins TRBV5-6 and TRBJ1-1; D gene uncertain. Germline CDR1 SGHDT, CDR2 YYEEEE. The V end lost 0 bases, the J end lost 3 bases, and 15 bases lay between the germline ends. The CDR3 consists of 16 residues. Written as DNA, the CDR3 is TGTGCCAGCAGCTTGGATGCCCAGCGGAGGGACACTGAAGCTTTCTTT. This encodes CASSLDAQRRDTEAFF.

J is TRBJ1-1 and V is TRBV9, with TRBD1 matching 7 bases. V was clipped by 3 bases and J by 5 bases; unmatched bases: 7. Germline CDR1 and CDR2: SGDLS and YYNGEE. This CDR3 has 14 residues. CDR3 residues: CASSEGGQSTEAFF. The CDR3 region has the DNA TGTGCCAGCAGCGAGGGGGGACAGTCGACTGAAGCTTTCTTT.

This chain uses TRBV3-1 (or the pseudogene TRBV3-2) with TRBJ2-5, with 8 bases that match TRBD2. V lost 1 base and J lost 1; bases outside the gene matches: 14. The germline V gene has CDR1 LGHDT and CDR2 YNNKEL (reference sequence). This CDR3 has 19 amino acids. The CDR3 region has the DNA TGTGCCAGCAGCCAAGGGCACTTGGGGCGGGGGGCTCTCCAAGAGACCCAGTACTTC. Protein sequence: CASSQGHLGRGALQETQYF.

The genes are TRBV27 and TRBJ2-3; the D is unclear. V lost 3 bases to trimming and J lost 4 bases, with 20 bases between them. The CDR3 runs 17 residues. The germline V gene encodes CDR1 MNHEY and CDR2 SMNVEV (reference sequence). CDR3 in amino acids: CASSLVRLVDRSDTQYF. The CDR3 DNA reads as TGTGCCAGCAGTTTGGTACGCCTAGTTGATAGGTCAGATACGCAGTATTTT.

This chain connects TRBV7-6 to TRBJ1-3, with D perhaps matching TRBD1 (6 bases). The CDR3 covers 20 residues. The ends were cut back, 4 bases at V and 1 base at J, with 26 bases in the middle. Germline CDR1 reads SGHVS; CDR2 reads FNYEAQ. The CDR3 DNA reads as TGTGCCAGCAGCTCCAGATCCCCGGGACAAGGCCGAGGGTCTGGAAACACCATATATTTT. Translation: CASSSRSPGQGRGSGNTIYF.

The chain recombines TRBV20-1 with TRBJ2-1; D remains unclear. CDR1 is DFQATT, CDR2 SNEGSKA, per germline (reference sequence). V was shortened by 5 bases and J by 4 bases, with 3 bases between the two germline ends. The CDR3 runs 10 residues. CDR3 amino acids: CSASYNEQFF. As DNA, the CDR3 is TGCAGTGCTTCATACAATGAGCAGTTCTTC.

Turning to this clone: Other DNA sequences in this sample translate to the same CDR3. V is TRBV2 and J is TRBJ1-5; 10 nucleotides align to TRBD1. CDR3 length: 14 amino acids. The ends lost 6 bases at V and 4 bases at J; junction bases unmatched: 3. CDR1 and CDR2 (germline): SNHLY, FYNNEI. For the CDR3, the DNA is TGTGCCAGCAGCGGACAGGGGGTAAATCAGCCCCAGCATTTT. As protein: CASSGQGVNQPQHF.

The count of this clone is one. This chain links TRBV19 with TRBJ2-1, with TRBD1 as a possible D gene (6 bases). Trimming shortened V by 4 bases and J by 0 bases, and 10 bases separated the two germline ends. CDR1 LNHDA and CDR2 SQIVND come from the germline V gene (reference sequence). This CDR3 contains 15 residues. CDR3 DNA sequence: TGTGCCAGTAGTACGGGACACCTCTCCTACAATGAGCAGTTCTTC. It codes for CASSTGHLSYNEQFF.

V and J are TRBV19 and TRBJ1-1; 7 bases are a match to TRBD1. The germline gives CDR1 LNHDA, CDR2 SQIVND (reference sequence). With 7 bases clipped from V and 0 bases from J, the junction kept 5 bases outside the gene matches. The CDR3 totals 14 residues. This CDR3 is CASTPGTVNTEAFF. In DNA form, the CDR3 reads TGTGCCAGTACCCCCGGGACAGTGAACACTGAAGCTTTCTTT.

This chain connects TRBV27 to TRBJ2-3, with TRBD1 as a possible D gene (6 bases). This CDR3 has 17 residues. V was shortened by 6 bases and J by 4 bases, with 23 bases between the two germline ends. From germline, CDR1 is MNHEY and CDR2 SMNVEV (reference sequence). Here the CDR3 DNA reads TGTGCCAGCAGGACAGCCGGGACATACTACCTCCCAGATACGCAGTATTTT. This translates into CASRTAGTYYLPDTQYF.

The CDR3 loop reads CASSYEPRWGYTF. In DNA, the CDR3 is TGTGCCAGCAGTTACGAGCCGAGGTGGGGCTACACCTTC. This chain connects TRBV6-5 to TRBJ1-2; D gene unclear. This CDR3 spans 13 amino acids. Germline V gene sequence: CDR1 MNHEY, CDR2 SVGAGI. The V end was cut by 2 bases, the J end by 8 bases, with 12 bases between.

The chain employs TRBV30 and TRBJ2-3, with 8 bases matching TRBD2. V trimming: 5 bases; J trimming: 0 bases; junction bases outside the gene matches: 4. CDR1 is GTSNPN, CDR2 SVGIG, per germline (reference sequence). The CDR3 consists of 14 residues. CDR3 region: CAWGRGGSTDTQYF. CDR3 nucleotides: TGTGCCTGGGGACGGGGGGGAAGCACAGATACGCAGTATTTT.

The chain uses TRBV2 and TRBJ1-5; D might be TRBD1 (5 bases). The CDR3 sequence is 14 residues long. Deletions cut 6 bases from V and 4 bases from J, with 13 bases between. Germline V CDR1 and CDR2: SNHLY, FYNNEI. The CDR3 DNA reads TGTGCCAGCAGCCCAGACAGCGTTAATCAGCCCCAGCATTTT. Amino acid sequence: CASSPDSVNQPQHF.

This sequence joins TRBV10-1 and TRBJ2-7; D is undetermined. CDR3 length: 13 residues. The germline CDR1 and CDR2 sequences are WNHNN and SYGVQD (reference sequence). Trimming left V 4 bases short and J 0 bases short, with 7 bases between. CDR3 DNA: TGCGCCAGCAGTGTTGGCAGCTCCTACGAGCAGTACGTC. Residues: CASSVGSSYEQYV.

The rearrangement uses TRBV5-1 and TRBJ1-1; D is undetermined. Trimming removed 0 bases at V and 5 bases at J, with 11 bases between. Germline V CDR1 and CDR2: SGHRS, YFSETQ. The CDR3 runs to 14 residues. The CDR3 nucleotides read TGCGCCAGCAGCTTGGATAAGGGAGGGACTGAAGCTTTCTTT. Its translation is CASSLDKGGTEAFF. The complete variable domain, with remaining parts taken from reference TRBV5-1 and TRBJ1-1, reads KAGVTQTPRYLIKTRGQQVTLSCSPISGHRSVSWYQQTPGQGLQFLFEYFSETQRNKGNFPGRFSGRQFSNSRSEMNVSTLELGDSALYLCASSLDKGGTEAFFGQGTRLTVV.

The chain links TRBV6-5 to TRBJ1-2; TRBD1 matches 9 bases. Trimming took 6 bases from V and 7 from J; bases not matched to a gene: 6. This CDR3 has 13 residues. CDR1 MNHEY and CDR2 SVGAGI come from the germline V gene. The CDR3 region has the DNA TGTGCCAGCAGCCAACAGGGGGCGGGTGGCTACACCTTC. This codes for CASSQQGAGGYTF.

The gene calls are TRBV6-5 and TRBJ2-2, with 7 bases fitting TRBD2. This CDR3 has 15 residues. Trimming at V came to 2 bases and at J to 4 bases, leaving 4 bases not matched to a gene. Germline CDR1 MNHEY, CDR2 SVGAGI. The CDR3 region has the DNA TGTGCCAGCAGTTACCGTTGGGGGGGCACCGGGGAGCTGTTTTTT. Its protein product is CASSYRWGGTGELFF.

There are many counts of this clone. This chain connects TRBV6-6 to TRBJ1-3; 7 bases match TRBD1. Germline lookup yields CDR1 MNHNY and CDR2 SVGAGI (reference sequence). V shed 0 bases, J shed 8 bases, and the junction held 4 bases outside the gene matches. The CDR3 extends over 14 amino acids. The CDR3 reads CASSYSGQADTIYF. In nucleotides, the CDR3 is TGTGCCAGCAGTTACTCTGGACAGGCGGACACCATATATTTT.

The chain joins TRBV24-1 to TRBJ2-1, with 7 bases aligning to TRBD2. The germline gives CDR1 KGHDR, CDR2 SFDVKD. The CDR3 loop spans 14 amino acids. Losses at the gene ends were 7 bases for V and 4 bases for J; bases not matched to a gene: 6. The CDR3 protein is CATSPTGGYNEQFF. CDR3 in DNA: TGTGCCACCAGCCCTACGGGAGGTTACAATGAGCAGTTCTTC.

The CDR3 is CASRPTGLDGELFF. In DNA, the CDR3 is TGTGCCAGCAGGCCCACAGGGCTGGACGGGGAGCTGTTTTTT. V is TRBV7-3 and J is TRBJ2-2; D is possibly TRBD1 (6 bases). The germline V and J ends were trimmed by 6 bases and 7 bases, with 15 bases remaining between them. Germline assignment: CDR1 SGHTA and CDR2 FQGTGA. The CDR3 is 14 amino acids.

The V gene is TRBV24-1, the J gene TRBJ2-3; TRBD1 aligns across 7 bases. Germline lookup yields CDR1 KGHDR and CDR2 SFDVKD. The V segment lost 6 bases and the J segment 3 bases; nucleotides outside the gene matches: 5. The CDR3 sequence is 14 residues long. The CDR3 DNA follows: TGTGCCACCAGTAGGGGGCGCGGGACAGATACGCAGTATTTT. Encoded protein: CATSRGRGTDTQYF.

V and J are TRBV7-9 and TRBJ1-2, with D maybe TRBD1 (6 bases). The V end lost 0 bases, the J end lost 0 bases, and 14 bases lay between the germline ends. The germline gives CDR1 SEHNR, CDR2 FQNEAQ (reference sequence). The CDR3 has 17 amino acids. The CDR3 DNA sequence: TGTGCCAGCAGCTTAGCTCAGAACAGGGCTGCTAACTATGGCTACACCTTC. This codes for CASSLAQNRAANYGYTF.

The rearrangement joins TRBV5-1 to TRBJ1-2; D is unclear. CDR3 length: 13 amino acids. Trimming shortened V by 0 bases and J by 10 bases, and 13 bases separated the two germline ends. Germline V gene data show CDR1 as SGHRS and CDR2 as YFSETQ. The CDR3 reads CASSLERSQDYTF. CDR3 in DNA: TGCGCCAGCAGCTTGGAACGCAGTCAGGACTACACCTTC.

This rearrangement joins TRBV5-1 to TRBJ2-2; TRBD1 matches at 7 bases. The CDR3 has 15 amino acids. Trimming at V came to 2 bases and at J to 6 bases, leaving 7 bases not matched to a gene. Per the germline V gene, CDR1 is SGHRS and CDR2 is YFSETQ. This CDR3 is CASSFNDRVAGELFF. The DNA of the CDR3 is TGCGCCAGCAGCTTTAATGACAGGGTAGCCGGGGAGCTGTTTTTT.